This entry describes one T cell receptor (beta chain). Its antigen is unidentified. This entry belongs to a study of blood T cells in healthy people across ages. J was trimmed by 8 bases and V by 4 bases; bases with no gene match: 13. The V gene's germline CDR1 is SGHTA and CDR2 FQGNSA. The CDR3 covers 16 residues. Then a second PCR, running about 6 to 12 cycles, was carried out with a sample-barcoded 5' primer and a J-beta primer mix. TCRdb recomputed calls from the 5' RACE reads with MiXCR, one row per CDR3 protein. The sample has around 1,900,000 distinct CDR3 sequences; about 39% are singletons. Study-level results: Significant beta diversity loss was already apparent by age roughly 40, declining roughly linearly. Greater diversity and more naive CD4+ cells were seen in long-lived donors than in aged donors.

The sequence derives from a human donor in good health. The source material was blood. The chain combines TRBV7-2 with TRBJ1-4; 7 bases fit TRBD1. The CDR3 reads CASSSSSGTAGEKLFF. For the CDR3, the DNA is TGTGCCAGCAGCTCCTCGTCCGGGACAGCGGGCGAAAAACTGTTTTTT.